This paragraph reports one T cell receptor beta chain. This record comes from a study of blood T cell repertoires in COVID-19. Donors in Cohort 3 who had recovered were those with two negative PCRs, healthcare professional clearance, or resolution of their symptoms. Original methodology: Nucleated cell number was recorded as an estimate derived from reference gene primer amplification. Profiling relied on immunoSEQ multiplex PCR, and the TCRdb table lists in-frame clones only, not all of them. Clone size and V and J calls were adopted from that table, with D and trimming inferred from the DNA. The repertoire consists of about 190,000 clones, with around 85% occurring once and the leading ten covering approximately 3%. CDR1 SGHRS and CDR2 YFSETQ come from the germline V gene. There are 13 residues in the CDR3. Trimming took off 3 bases at V and 4 bases at J, with 11 bases between the two ends.

The source material was PBMCs or T cells enriched from blood (not recorded which). This receptor was identified in a woman in her twenties or thirties who had recovered from COVID-19. This chain connects TRBV5-1 to TRBJ2-7; possibly TRBD1 for D (6 bases). Here the CDR3 DNA reads TGCGCCAGCAGCTATTCGACAGGTTACGAGCAGTACTTC. Amino acid sequence: CASSYSTGYEQYF. The variable domain in full, completed from reference TRBV5-1 and TRBJ2-7, reads KAGVTQTPRYLIKTRGQQVTLSCSPISGHRSVSWYQQTPGQGLQFLFEYFSETQRNKGNFPGRFSGRQFSNSRSEMNVSTLELGDSALYLCASSYSTGYEQYFGPGTRLTVT.